One and the same sample provided the 27 T cell receptor beta chains below, sequenced in a study of cytomegalovirus exposure and HLA in healthy donors. PCR involved 60 Vbeta and 13 Jbeta primers. The method was immunoSEQ multiplex PCR; TCRdb's version includes in-frame clones alone and lacks a portion of them. Of roughly 84,000 clones in the sample, 78% were seen once. The source material was PBMCs. Source of these receptors: a male donor in good health and CMV-seropositive.

In its sample, this clone was seen once. V and J are TRBV28 and TRBJ2-7, with D possibly being TRBD2 (6 bases). V lost 3 bases and J 0 bases, leaving 9 bases between the germline ends. The germline V gene encodes CDR1 MDHEN and CDR2 SYDVKM. The CDR3 runs to 14 residues. The CDR3 here is CASSFRGSSYEQYF. CDR3 nucleotide sequence: TGTGCCAGCAGTTTTCGGGGGAGCTCCTACGAGCAGTACTTC.

This clone came up once. The chain combines TRBV12-5 with TRBJ2-1; D perhaps matches TRBD1 (6 bases). V was shortened by 11 bases and J by 7 bases, with 6 bases between the two germline ends. Germline CDR1 and CDR2: LGHNT and FRNRAP. This CDR3 contains 9 residues. CDR3 sequence (DNA): TGTGCTGGGACAAATGAGCAGTTCTTC. It encodes CAGTNEQFF.

This clone was recorded only once. V and J are TRBV10-1 and TRBJ1-1, with 9 bases matching TRBD1. J gave up 5 bases and V 9 bases, and 7 bases lay outside the gene matches. This CDR3 is built from 13 residues. The germline V gene encodes CDR1 WNHNN and CDR2 SYGVQD (reference sequence). The chain's CDR3 is CARGTGRLTEAFF. The CDR3 DNA is TGCGCCAGAGGGACAGGGCGGCTTACTGAAGCTTTCTTT.

The V and J genes are TRBV28 and TRBJ2-5; 9 nucleotides match TRBD2. The CDR3 totals 15 residues. Germline V gene data show CDR1 as MDHEN and CDR2 as SYDVKM. V gave up 6 bases and J gave up 1 base; unmatched junction bases: 6. The CDR3 protein is CASRSSGVGQETQYF. CDR3 coding DNA: TGTGCCAGCAGATCTAGCGGGGTCGGCCAAGAGACCCAGTACTTC.

The chain recombines TRBV28 with TRBJ1-2, with 7 bases fitting TRBD1. Germline CDR1 MDHEN, CDR2 SYDVKM. There are 12 residues in the CDR3. J gave up 7 bases and V 11 bases, and 10 bases lay outside the gene matches. As DNA, the CDR3 is TGTGCCCAGAGGCAGCAGGGGGTTGGCTACACCTTC. Translated, it gives CAQRQQGVGYTF.

This clone was counted once. V gene TRBV7-2 combines with J gene TRBJ2-5, with 8 nucleotides matching TRBD2. The V gene end was trimmed by 5 bases and the J gene end by 5 bases; junction bases not matched to a gene: 16. In germline, CDR1 is SGHTA, CDR2 FQGNSA. The CDR3 covers 17 residues. In nucleotides, the CDR3 is TGTGCCAGCAGCAACAGCGGGGCGGGGGGTATCCAGGAGACCCAGTACTTC. It specifies CASSNSGAGGIQETQYF.

Here the CDR3 reads CASPPSGTSLSEQYF. As DNA, the CDR3 is TGTGCCAGCCCTCCTTCCGGGACATCTCTCAGCGAGCAGTACTTC. The chain is built from TRBV28 and TRBJ2-7; perhaps TRBD1 as D (6 bases). V was clipped by 8 bases and J by 6 bases, with 23 bases between them. The germline V gene has CDR1 MDHEN and CDR2 SYDVKM. The CDR3 runs 15 residues.

This chain connects TRBV6-1 to TRBJ1-6, with D possibly matching TRBD1 (5 bases). The CDR3 is made up of 15 amino acids. Trimming left V 7 bases short and J 8 bases short, with 18 bases between. Germline V gene lookup returns CDR1 MNHNS and CDR2 SASEGT. The CDR3 region has the DNA TGTGCCAGCACAGTTACCCCGCGGGGGGATTCACCCCTCCACTTT. As protein: CASTVTPRGDSPLHF.

This clone was recorded once. CDR3: CASSPPGQGNTIYF. The CDR3 bases are TGCGCCAGCAGCCCTCCGGGACAAGGAAACACCATATATTTT. V is TRBV5-1 and J is TRBJ1-3; tentatively, D is TRBD1 (6 bases). The CDR3 contains 14 residues. V lost 4 bases and J lost 4, with 12 bases in between. The germline gives CDR1 SGHRS, CDR2 YFSETQ.

The chain uses TRBV9 and TRBJ2-5; 11 nucleotides line up with TRBD2. The V gene end was trimmed by 4 bases and the J gene end by 9 bases; junction bases not matched to a gene: 8. Germline loops: CDR1 SGDLS, CDR2 YYNGEE. The CDR3 is made up of 14 amino acids. The CDR3 nucleotides are TGTGCCAGCAGCATACTAGCGGGAGTGGAGGCCCAGTACTTC. Its protein product is CASSILAGVEAQYF.

This clone showed up just a few times. This chain links TRBV7-9 with TRBJ2-5; 8 bases are a match to TRBD1. The CDR3 contains 14 residues. Germline loops: CDR1 SEHNR, CDR2 FQNEAQ (reference sequence). V shed 5 bases, J shed 4 bases, and the junction held 6 bases outside the gene matches. The CDR3 DNA reads TGTGCCAGCAGCCCGACTACAGGGGGAGAGACCCAGTACTTC. Translated, it gives CASSPTTGGETQYF.

The gene calls are TRBV15 and TRBJ2-4; D gene ambiguous. The CDR3 is 14 residues long. Per the germline V gene, CDR1 is LNHNV and CDR2 is YYDKDF (reference sequence). Trimming took 0 bases from V and 11 from J, leaving 14 bases between them. In nucleotides, the CDR3 is TGTGCCACCAGCAGAGATGGCAATGACTGCCTTCAGTACTTC. This sequence encodes CATSRDGNDCLQYF.

This clone has more than one count but fewer than ten. The chain joins TRBV4-3 to TRBJ2-7, with D possibly TRBD2 on 6 matching bases. Germline CDR1 is LGHNA and CDR2 is YSLEER. V shed 1 base and J shed 6 bases, with 13 bases lying between them. This CDR3 has 14 residues. Here the CDR3 reads CASSQVGQGGEQYF. The DNA of the CDR3 is TGCGCCAGCAGCCAAGTAGGGCAGGGAGGCGAGCAGTACTTC.

The chain joins TRBV9 to TRBJ2-1; 11 nucleotides match TRBD2. J gave up 2 bases and V 4 bases, and 5 bases lay outside the gene matches. The length of the CDR3 is 16 residues. The germline gives CDR1 SGDLS, CDR2 YYNGEE. CDR3 protein: CASSILAGGTYNEQFF. CDR3 DNA sequence: TGTGCCAGCAGCATATTAGCGGGGGGGACCTACAATGAGCAGTTCTTC.

J is TRBJ2-7 and V is TRBV19; the D gene is possibly TRBD2 (6 bases). The CDR3 runs to 14 residues. V lost 2 bases and J 1 base, leaving 9 bases between the germline ends. Germline V gives CDR1 LNHDA, CDR2 SQIVND (reference sequence). CDR3: CASSIYRGSYEQYF. The CDR3 nucleotides are TGTGCCAGTAGTATATATCGGGGGTCCTACGAGCAGTACTTC.

The CDR3 DNA follows: TGTGCCAGCAGTCCCTTATGGGGCCCTAACTATGGCTACACCTTC. Residues: CASSPLWGPNYGYTF. V gene TRBV28 combines with J gene TRBJ1-2, with D possibly TRBD1 on 5 matching bases. The germline V and J ends were trimmed by 5 bases and 0 bases, with 13 bases remaining between them. This CDR3 spans 15 amino acids. The germline V gene encodes CDR1 MDHEN and CDR2 SYDVKM.

V gene TRBV4-1 combines with J gene TRBJ2-1; D is undetermined. Germline values: CDR1 MGHRA, CDR2 YSYEKL. With 0 bases removed from V and 2 bases from J, the gap between germline ends came to 11 bases. The CDR3 is 16 residues long. The CDR3 here is CASSQDSPVPYNEQFF. CDR3 in DNA: TGCGCCAGCAGCCAAGATTCCCCTGTTCCCTACAATGAGCAGTTCTTC.

This chain joins TRBV27 and TRBJ1-2, with D possibly matching TRBD1 (5 bases). Trimming took off 1 base at V and 7 bases at J, with 19 bases between the two ends. Germline CDR1 and CDR2: MNHEY and SMNVEV (reference sequence). The CDR3 extends over 16 amino acids. CDR3 in amino acids: CASSLFGAAPGVGYTF. In DNA form, the CDR3 reads TGTGCCAGCAGTTTATTCGGAGCCGCCCCGGGGGTTGGCTACACCTTC.

This chain uses TRBV7-9 with TRBJ1-6; D perhaps matches TRBD1 (6 bases). Germline assignment: CDR1 SEHNR and CDR2 FQNEAQ (reference sequence). The V end was cut by 4 bases, the J end by 9 bases, with 13 bases between. CDR3 length equals 14 residues. CDR3 region: CASSSTGLGSPLHF. The CDR3 region has the DNA TGTGCCAGCAGCTCAACAGGGTTAGGTTCACCCCTCCACTTT.

This clone was seen a single time. The chain couples TRBV11-2 to TRBJ2-3; 8 positions match TRBD2. Germline CDR1 SGHAT, CDR2 FQNNGV. The CDR3 runs 14 residues. The junction had 3 bases not matched to a gene; V was cut back by 6 bases and J by 1 base. The CDR3 here is CASRIGGGTDTQYF. CDR3 nucleotide sequence: TGTGCCAGCAGGATCGGGGGGGGCACAGATACGCAGTATTTT.

This clone was seen a few times. V and J are TRBV7-9 and TRBJ2-1, with a tentative D call TRBD1 (5 bases). V dropped 7 bases and J dropped 0 bases, with 13 bases sitting between them. Germline V gene data show CDR1 as SEHNR and CDR2 as FQNEAQ (reference sequence). The CDR3 totals 15 residues. The CDR3 DNA reads as TGTGCCAGCACCCTAGGGCAGGGCTCCTACAATGAGCAGTTCTTC. Translated: CASTLGQGSYNEQFF.

The chain uses TRBV9 and TRBJ2-1; 8 bases line up with TRBD2. The germline gives CDR1 SGDLS, CDR2 YYNGEE. Germline trimming cut 0 bases from V and 7 bases from J; bases unmatched to any gene: 6. This CDR3 spans 15 amino acids. In nucleotides, the CDR3 is TGTGCCAGCAGCGTAGGCGGGGGGTTCTATAATGAGCAGTTCTTC. It translates to CASSVGGGFYNEQFF.

The chain is built from TRBV7-9 and TRBJ1-2, with 9 positions matching TRBD1. The CDR3 extends over 15 amino acids. The J segment lost 8 bases and the V segment lost 5 bases, leaving 12 bases of the junction unmatched. The germline V gene encodes CDR1 SEHNR and CDR2 FQNEAQ (reference sequence). CDR3 in DNA: TGTGCCAGCAGCCCGGACTTGGACAGGGGAAGCGGCTACACCTTC. Amino acids: CASSPDLDRGSGYTF.

Here the CDR3 reads CASSLGQGEYNEQFF. DNA for the CDR3: TGCGCCAGCAGCCTGGGACAGGGGGAATACAATGAGCAGTTCTTC. The chain links TRBV5-1 to TRBJ2-1; 11 bases align to TRBD1. Trimming took 4 bases from V and 4 from J; bases not matched to a gene: 4. CDR3 length: 15 amino acids. Germline loops: CDR1 SGHRS, CDR2 YFSETQ.

CDR3 coding DNA: TGTGCCACCAGCAGGGGACGGGAGTTTCCAGATACGCAGTATTTT. It is translated as CATSRGREFPDTQYF. The chain employs TRBV15 and TRBJ2-3; possibly TRBD2 for D (6 bases). The CDR3 is 15 residues long. The germline CDR1 and CDR2 sequences are LNHNV and YYDKDF (reference sequence). Trimming stripped 3 bases from V and 4 bases from J, with 14 bases between.

The chain is built from TRBV9 and TRBJ1-2, with 8 bases matching TRBD1. The CDR3 is 14 residues long. V dropped 4 bases and J dropped 4; count of bases not matched to a gene: 6. CDR1 SGDLS and CDR2 YYNGEE come from the germline V gene. The CDR3 region has the DNA TGTGCCAGCAGCTCATGGACAGGGACCTATGGCTACACCTTC. It translates to CASSSWTGTYGYTF. Full variable domain (missing parts from reference TRBV9 and TRBJ1-2): DSGVTQTPKHLITATGQRVTLRCSPRSGDLSVYWYQQSLDQGLQFLIQYYNGEERAKGNILERFSAQQFPDLHSELNLSSLELGDSALYFCASSSWTGTYGYTFGSGTRLTVV.

The chain uses TRBV19 and TRBJ1-5, with a weak D call TRBD1 (6 bases). The V end lost 4 bases, the J end lost 7 bases, and 20 bases lay between the germline ends. This CDR3 comprises 16 residues. Germline CDR1 reads LNHDA; CDR2 reads SQIVND (reference sequence). CDR3 residues: CASSNGGRGKGQPQHF. The CDR3 coding sequence is TGTGCCAGTAGTAATGGCGGCAGGGGAAAAGGGCAGCCCCAGCATTTT. The full variable domain, in which reference TRBV19 and TRBJ1-5 provide the parts outside the CDR3, is DGGITQSPKYLFRKEGQNVTLSCEQNLNHDAMYWYRQDPGQGLRLIYYSQIVNDFQKGDIAEGYSVSREKKESFPLTVTSAQKNPTAFYLCASSNGGRGKGQPQHFGDGTRLSIL.